This note documents a single T cell receptor (beta chain) sequence. Its antigen is unidentified. The PCR had 60 Vbeta and 13 Jbeta primers. The data were produced by immunoSEQ multiplex PCR, yet TCRdb's version contains in-frame clones alone and is incomplete. The sample contains about 130,000 clones, 74% of which appear only once. The sample comes from a study of cytomegalovirus exposure and HLA in healthy donors. Study-level results: Prediction of most subjects' HLA-A and HLA-B alleles by TCR beta sequences was reportedly accurate. A link between a missense DCLRE1C variant and TCR beta V- and J-gene trimming emerged from a later analysis. Later on, an analysis showed TCR association rates differing by HLA locus, with DRB1 the most and HLA-C the fewest. In vitro testing confirmed a few CMV-associated chains as specific for CMV antigens.

CDR3 size: 13 residues. V lost 5 bases, J lost 4 bases, and 3 bases stayed unmatched. Germline assignment: CDR1 SNHLY and CDR2 FYNNEI. This receptor was obtained from a woman in her 50s in good health and CMV-seropositive. The sequenced material came from PBMCs. The rearrangement uses TRBV2 and TRBJ2-7, with 9 bases lining up with TRBD1. As DNA, the CDR3 is TGTGCCAGCAGTTGGGGACAGGGTTACGAGCAGTACTTC. Encoded protein: CASSWGQGYEQYF.